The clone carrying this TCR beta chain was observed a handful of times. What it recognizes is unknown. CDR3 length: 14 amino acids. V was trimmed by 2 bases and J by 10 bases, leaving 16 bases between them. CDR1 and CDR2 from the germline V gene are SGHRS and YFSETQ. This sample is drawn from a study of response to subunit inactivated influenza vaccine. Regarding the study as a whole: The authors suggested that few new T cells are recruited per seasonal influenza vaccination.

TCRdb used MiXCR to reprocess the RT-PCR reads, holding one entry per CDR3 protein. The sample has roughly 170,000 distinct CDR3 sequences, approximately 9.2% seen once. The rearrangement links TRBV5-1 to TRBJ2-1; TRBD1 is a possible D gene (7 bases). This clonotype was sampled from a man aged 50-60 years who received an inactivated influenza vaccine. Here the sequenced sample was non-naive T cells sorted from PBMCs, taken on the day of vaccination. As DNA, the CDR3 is TGCGCCAGCAGCTTAGGAGGGACAGCCACGGAGCAGTTCTTC. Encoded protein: CASSLGGTATEQFF.